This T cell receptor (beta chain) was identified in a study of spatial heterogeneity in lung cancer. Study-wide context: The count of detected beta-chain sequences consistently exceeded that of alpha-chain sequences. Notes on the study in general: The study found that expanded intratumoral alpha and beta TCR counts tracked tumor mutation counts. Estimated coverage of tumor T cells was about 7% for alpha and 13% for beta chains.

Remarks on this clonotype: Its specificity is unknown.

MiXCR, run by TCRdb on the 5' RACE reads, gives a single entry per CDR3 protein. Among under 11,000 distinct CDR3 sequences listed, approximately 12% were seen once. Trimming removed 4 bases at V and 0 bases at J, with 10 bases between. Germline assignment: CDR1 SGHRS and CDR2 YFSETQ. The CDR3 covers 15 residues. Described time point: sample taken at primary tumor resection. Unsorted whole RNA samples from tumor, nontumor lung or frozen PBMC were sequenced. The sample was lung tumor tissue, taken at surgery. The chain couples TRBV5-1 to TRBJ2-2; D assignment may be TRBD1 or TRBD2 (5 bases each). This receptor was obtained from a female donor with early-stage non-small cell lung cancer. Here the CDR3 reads CASSGGRTNTGELFF. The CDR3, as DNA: TGCGCCAGCAGCGGGGGACGGACGAACACCGGGGAGCTGTTTTTT.